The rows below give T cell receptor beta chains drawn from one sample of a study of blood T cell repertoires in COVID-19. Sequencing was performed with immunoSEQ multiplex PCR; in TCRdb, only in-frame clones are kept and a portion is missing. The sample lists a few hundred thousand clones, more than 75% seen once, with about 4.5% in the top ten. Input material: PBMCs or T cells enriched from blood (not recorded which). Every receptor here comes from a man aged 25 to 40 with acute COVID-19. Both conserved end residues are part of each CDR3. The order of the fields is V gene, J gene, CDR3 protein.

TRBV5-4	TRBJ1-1	CASSLGQYLNTEAFF
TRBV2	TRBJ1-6	CASRLTGGNSPLHF
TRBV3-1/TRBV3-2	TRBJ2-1	CASSSQRGSNEQFF
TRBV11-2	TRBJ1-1	CASSLIPSRFTEAFF
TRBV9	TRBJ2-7	CASSPGSYEQYF
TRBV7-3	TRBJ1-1	CASSPRVGAEAFF
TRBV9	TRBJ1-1	CASGGEANTEAFF
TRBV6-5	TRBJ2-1	CASRPDRGFYNEQFF
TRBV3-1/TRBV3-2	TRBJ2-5	CASSFGTSGQETQYF
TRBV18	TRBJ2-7	CASSLGQGYEQYF
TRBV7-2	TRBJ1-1	CASSLAGSFINTEAFF
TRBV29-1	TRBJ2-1	CSVEGLAETYNEQFF
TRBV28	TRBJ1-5	CASSLDRGNQPQHF
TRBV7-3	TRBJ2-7	CASSLSGQSYEQYF
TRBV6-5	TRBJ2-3	CASSYPRCYYTQYF
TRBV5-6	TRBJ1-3	CASSLRGPGNTIYF
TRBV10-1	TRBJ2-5	CASSDSLGGTQYF
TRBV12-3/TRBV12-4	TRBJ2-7	CASKTGSYEQYF
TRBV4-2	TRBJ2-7	CASSQVSGTSYEQYF
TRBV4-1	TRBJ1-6	CASSQPTGGYNSPLHF
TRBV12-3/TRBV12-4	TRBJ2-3	CASSFSGADTQYF
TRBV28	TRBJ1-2	CASSLTGFYGYTF
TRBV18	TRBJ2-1	CASSPVSSDEQFF
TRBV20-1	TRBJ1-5	CSASFGEPQHF
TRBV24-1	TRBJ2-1	CATSNSREESSYNEQFF
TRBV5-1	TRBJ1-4	CASIRDRGPREKLFF
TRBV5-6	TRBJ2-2	CASREAGGPTGELFF
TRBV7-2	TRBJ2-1	CASSLELVGRQGHNEQFF
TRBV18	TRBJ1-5	CASSPSGSGNQPQHF
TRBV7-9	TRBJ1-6	CASRLAGNSPLHF
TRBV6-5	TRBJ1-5	CATPGLYGQPQHF
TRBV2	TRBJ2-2	CASSAETGAHTGELFF
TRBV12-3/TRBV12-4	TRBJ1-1	CASSRYTEAFF
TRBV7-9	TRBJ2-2	CASSERDSWNTGELFF
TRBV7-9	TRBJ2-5	CASSPPFSQGAETQYF
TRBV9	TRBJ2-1	CASSPGQGYSNEQFF
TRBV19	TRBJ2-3	CASSLLAGGLSPDTQYF
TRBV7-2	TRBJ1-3	CASSGGTGQGNTIYF
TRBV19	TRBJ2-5	CASSTQPRLAGGQETQYF
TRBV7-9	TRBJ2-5	CASSLEQGTMKTQYF
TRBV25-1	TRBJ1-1	CASKKRTGGRTEAFF
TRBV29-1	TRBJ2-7	CSFTAGVYEQYF
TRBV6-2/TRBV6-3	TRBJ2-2	CASSYALWSGELFF
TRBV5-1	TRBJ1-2	CASSLVAGQYGYTF
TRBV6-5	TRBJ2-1	CASHPVGTYNEQFF
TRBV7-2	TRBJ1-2	CASSLDRANYGYTF
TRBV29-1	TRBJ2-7	CSVEDLKRGFYEQYF